Frequency places the clone carrying this TCR beta chain as medium-sized (0.01 to 0.1%). TRB was amplified by touch-down multiplex PCR, primer pools A and B combined. TCRdb reanalyzed the multiplex PCR reads and collapses them to one entry per CDR3 protein, without DNA. The sample has 4,000 to 4,500 distinct CDR3 sequences. The data stem from a study of T cell clusters in autoimmune cytopenias. Each sample's input was roughly 250 ng genomic DNA, some 40,000 genome equivalents. The CDR3 loop spans 12 amino acids. Per the germline V gene, CDR1 is MNHNS and CDR2 is SASEGT. The same sample was also studied in work on T cell repertoires in aging, cancer and after chemotherapy.

The clonotype comes from a human donor in good health. The specimen sequenced was peripheral blood. This chain joins TRBV6-1 and TRBJ1-1. This chain's CDR3 is CASSYSNTEAFF.